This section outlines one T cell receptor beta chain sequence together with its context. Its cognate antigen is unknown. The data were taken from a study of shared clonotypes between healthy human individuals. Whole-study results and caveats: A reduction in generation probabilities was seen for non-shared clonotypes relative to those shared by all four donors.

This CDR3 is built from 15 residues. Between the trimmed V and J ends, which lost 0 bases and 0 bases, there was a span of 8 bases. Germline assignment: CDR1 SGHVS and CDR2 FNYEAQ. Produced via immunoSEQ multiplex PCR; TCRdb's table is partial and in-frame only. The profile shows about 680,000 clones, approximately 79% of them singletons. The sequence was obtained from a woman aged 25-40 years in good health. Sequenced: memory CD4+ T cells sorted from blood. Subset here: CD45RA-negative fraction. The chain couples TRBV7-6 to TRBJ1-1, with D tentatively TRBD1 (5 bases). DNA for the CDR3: TGTGCCAGCAGCTTAGCGAGGGGCTTGAACACTGAAGCTTTCTTT. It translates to CASSLARGLNTEAFF.